The 15 T cell receptor beta chains below were found in one sample sequenced in a study of shared clonotypes between healthy human individuals. Sequencing was performed with immunoSEQ multiplex PCR; in TCRdb, only in-frame clones are kept and a portion is missing. The table records roughly 2.6 million clones, around nine tenths of them present only once. Sequenced: naive CD4+ T cells sorted from blood. Regarding subset: CD45RA+ positively selected. These receptor sequences come from a man between 18 and 35 years old in good health.

This clone was recorded only once. The gene calls are TRBV9 and TRBJ2-7, with D unclear. Germline CDR1 is SGDLS and CDR2 is YYNGEE. This CDR3 is built from 13 residues. Trimming removed 3 bases from V and 1 base from J, with 8 bases in between. The CDR3 DNA reads TGTGCCAGCAGCGGGGGTGAATCCTACGAGCAGTACTTC. Residues: CASSGGESYEQYF.

The rearrangement links TRBV5-1 to TRBJ2-7; TRBD2 aligns across 7 bases. The trim removed 3 bases at V and 3 bases at J, leaving 6 bases unmatched. This CDR3 region has 14 residues. Germline lookup yields CDR1 SGHRS and CDR2 YFSETQ. CDR3 in amino acids: CASSWGAGSYEQYF. The CDR3 bases are TGCGCCAGCAGCTGGGGAGCGGGGAGCTACGAGCAGTACTTC.

As regards this clone: The sample has other DNA sequences that encode this CDR3 too. The chain uses TRBV2 and TRBJ1-1; 8 positions match TRBD1. Germline V CDR1 and CDR2: SNHLY, FYNNEI. V dropped 5 bases and J dropped 8; count of bases not matched to a gene: 10. This CDR3 has 14 amino acids. CDR3 amino acids: CASSSDRGDREAFF. CDR3 in DNA: TGTGCCAGCAGTTCCGACAGGGGCGATAGGGAAGCTTTCTTT. Full variable domain (outside the CDR3, taken from reference TRBV2 and TRBJ1-1): EPEVTQTPSHQVTQMGQEVILRCVPISNHLYFYWYRQILGQKVEFLVSFYNNEISEKSEIFDDQFSVERPDGSNFTLKIRSTKLEDSAMYFCASSSDRGDREAFFGQGTRLTVV.

The V gene is TRBV5-1, the J gene TRBJ2-2; D could derive from TRBD1 or TRBD2 (5 bases each). This CDR3 has 16 amino acids. Germline CDR1 reads SGHRS; CDR2 reads YFSETQ. Between the trimmed V and J ends, which lost 4 bases and 1 base, there was a span of 14 bases. Here the CDR3 reads CASSRDPQQNTGELFF. The DNA of the CDR3 is TGCGCCAGCAGCCGGGACCCGCAGCAGAACACCGGGGAGCTGTTTTTT.

The rearrangement links TRBV5-1 to TRBJ1-4; D gene ambiguous. CDR3 size: 16 residues. CDR1 is SGHRS, CDR2 YFSETQ, per germline. Deletions cut 7 bases from V and 0 bases from J, with 16 bases between. In DNA form, the CDR3 reads TGCGCCAGCTCCACCGATCCCGGGGCAACTAATGAAAAACTGTTTTTT. This codes for CASSTDPGATNEKLFF.

V gene TRBV7-2 combines with J gene TRBJ2-3; D ambiguous. Trimming left V 2 bases short and J 8 bases short, with 14 bases between. This CDR3 has 14 amino acids. Germline assignment: CDR1 SGHTA and CDR2 FQGNSA. In DNA form, the CDR3 reads TGTGCCAGCAGCTTAAATGGCCCTTCTGTTACGCAGTATTTT. Translating gives CASSLNGPSVTQYF.

V is TRBV10-3 and J is TRBJ2-3, with D unclear. The CDR3 runs 15 residues. Trimming cost V 2 bases and J 2 bases, with 11 bases left between them. Germline lookup yields CDR1 ENHRY and CDR2 SYGVKD. The CDR3 here is CAISEQPHNTDTQYF. CDR3 coding DNA: TGTGCCATCAGTGAGCAACCGCACAACACAGATACGCAGTATTTT.

This clone has only a few counts. The gene calls are TRBV29-1 and TRBJ2-7, with D hard to call. The CDR3 is 13 residues long. In germline, CDR1 is SQVTM, CDR2 ANQGSEA. V lost 5 bases, J lost 3 bases, and 14 bases lay in between. CDR3 amino acids: CSVLPPDGYEQYF. CDR3 DNA: TGCAGCGTTCTACCCCCCGACGGCTACGAGCAGTACTTC.

The V call is TRBV2, the J call TRBJ2-1, with 8 bases identical to TRBD2. CDR3 length: 15 amino acids. The germline V gene has CDR1 SNHLY and CDR2 FYNNEI. Trimming removed 7 bases from V and 4 bases from J; junction bases left unmatched: 9. CDR3 protein: CASIKEGLEYNEQFF. The CDR3 coding sequence is TGTGCCAGCATCAAGGAGGGACTAGAATACAATGAGCAGTTCTTC.

The J gene is TRBJ1-1, the V gene TRBV30; TRBD1 is a possible D gene (5 bases). This CDR3 region has 13 residues. Germline V lookup: CDR1 GTSNPN, CDR2 SVGIG (reference sequence). The V gene lost 5 bases and the J gene lost 4 bases, with 14 bases spanning the gap. CDR3 DNA sequence: TGTGCCTGGGAACGGGGCGTGGGCACTGAAGCTTTCTTT. It specifies CAWERGVGTEAFF. The full variable domain, its missing parts supplied by reference TRBV30 and TRBJ1-1, is SQTIHQWPATLVQPVGSPLSLECTVEGTSNPNLYWYRQAAGRGLQLLFYSVGIGQISSEVPQNLSASRPQDRQFILSSKKLLLSDSGFYLCAWERGVGTEAFFGQGTRLTVV.

This sequence joins TRBV7-2 and TRBJ1-1, with no clear D. Per the germline V gene, CDR1 is SGHTA and CDR2 is FQGNSA. V lost 6 bases, J lost 7 bases, and 12 bases lay in between. The CDR3 has 12 residues. Here the CDR3 reads CASRQNRGEAFF. Here the CDR3 DNA reads TGTGCCAGCAGACAGAACAGAGGTGAAGCTTTCTTT. Full variable domain (missing parts from reference TRBV7-2 and TRBJ1-1): GAGVSQSPSNKVTEKGKDVELRCDPISGHTALYWYRQSLGQGLEFLIYFQGNSAPDKSGLPSDRFSAERTGGSVSTLTIQRTQQEDSAVYLCASRQNRGEAFFGQGTRLTVV.

The chain carries TRBV9 and TRBJ2-3; D may be TRBD2 (6 bases). CDR1 and CDR2 from the germline V gene are SGDLS and YYNGEE. The CDR3 has 16 residues. Trimming left V 1 base short and J 1 base short, with 13 bases between. The CDR3 here is CASSVLLRGGTDTQYF. CDR3 bases: TGTGCCAGCAGCGTACTCCTCCGCGGGGGCACAGATACGCAGTATTTT.

The V and J genes are TRBV5-1 and TRBJ2-1; 7 nucleotides align to TRBD2. This CDR3 spans 14 amino acids. J lost 5 bases, V lost 3 bases, and 5 bases had no gene match. Germline V gives CDR1 SGHRS, CDR2 YFSETQ. CDR3 residues: CASSWGGGDNEQFF. The CDR3 DNA reads TGCGCCAGCAGCTGGGGGGGTGGCGACAATGAGCAGTTCTTC.

The V and J genes are TRBV7-6 and TRBJ1-1; D gene unclear. V lost 6 bases to trimming and J lost 2 bases, with 10 bases between them. CDR3 length equals 13 residues. Germline CDR1 is SGHVS and CDR2 is FNYEAQ. For the CDR3, the DNA is TGTGCCAGCAGTACGACCGCAAACACTGAAGCTTTCTTT. The encoded protein is CASSTTANTEAFF.

The J gene is TRBJ1-3, the V gene TRBV7-2, with D possibly TRBD1 on 5 matching bases. Germline values: CDR1 SGHTA, CDR2 FQGNSA. V was clipped by 3 bases and J by 0 bases, with 15 bases between them. This CDR3 has 17 residues. CDR3 bases: TGTGCCAGCAGCTTCGCAGGGACGTTGAGCTCTGGAAACACCATATATTTT. Protein: CASSFAGTLSSGNTIYF.